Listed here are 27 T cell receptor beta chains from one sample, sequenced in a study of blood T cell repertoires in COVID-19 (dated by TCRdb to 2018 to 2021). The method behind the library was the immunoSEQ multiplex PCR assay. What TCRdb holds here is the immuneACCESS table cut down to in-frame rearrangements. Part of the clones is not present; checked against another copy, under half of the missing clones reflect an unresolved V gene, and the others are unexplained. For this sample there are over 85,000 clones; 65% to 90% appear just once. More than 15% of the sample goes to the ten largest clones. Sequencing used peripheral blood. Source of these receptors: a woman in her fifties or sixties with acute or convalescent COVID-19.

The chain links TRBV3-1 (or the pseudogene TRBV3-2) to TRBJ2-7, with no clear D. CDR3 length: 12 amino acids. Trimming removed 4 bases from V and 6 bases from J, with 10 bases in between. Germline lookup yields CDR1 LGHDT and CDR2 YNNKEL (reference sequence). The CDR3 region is CASSRAHSEQYF. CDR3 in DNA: TGTGCCAGCAGCCGGGCCCACTCCGAGCAGTACTTC.

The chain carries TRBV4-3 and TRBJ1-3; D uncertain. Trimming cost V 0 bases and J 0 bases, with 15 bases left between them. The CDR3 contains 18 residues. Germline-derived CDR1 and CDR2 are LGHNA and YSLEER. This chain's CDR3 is CASSQDQTGSNSGNTIYF. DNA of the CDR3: TGCGCCAGCAGCCAAGATCAGACGGGATCCAACTCTGGAAACACCATATATTTT.

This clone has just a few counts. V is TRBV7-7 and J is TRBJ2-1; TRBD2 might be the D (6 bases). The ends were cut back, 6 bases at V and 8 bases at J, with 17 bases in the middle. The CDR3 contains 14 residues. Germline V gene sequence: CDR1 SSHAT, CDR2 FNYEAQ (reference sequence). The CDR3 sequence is CASSPNRGFDEQFF. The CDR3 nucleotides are TGTGCCAGCAGTCCTAATCGGGGGTTCGATGAGCAGTTCTTC.

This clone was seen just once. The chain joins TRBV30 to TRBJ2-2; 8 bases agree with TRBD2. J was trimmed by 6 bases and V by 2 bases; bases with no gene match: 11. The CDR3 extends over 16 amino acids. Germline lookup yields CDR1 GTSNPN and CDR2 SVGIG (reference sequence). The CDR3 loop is CAWSISGAHLPGELFF. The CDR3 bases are TGTGCCTGGAGTATTAGCGGGGCCCATCTTCCCGGGGAGCTGTTTTTT.

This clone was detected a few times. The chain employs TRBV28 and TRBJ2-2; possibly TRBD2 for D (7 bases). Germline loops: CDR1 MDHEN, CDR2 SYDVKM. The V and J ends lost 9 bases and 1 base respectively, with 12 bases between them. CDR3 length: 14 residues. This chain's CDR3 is CARGGLMNTGELFF. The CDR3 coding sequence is TGTGCCAGGGGGGGGCTAATGAACACCGGGGAGCTGTTTTTT.

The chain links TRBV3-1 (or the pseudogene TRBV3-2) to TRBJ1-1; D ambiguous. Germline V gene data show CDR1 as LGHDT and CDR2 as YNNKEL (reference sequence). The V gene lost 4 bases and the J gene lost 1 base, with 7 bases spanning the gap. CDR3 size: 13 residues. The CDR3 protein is CASSLTENTEAFF. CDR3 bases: TGTGCCAGCAGCCTAACAGAGAACACTGAAGCTTTCTTT.

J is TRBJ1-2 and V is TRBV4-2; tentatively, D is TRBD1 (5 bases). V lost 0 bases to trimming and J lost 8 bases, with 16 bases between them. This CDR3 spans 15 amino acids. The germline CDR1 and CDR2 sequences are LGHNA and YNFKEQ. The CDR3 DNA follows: TGTGCCAGCAGCCAAGAATCCAGGGTCGATGGCGGCTACACCTTC. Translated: CASSQESRVDGGYTF.

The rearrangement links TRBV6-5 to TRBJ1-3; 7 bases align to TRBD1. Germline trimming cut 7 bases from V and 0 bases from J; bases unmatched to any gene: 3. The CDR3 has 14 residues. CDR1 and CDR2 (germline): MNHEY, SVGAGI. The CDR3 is CASKTGNSGNTIYF. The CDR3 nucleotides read TGTGCCAGCAAGACAGGGAACTCTGGAAACACCATATATTTT.

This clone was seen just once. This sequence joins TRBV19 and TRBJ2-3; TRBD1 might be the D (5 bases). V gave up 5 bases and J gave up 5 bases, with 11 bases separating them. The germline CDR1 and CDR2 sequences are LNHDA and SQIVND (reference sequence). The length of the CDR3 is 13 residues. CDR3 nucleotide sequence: TGTGCCAGTAGTGACCAGGGTGGAGATACGCAGTATTTT. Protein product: CASSDQGGDTQYF.

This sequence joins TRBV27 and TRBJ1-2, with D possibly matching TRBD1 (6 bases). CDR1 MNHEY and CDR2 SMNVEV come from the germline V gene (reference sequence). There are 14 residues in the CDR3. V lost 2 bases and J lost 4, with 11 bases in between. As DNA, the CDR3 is TGTGCCAGCAGTTTAGCACAGGGTGGCTATGGCTACACCTTC. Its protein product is CASSLAQGGYGYTF.

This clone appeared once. CDR3 in DNA: TGTGCCAGCAGCTTTACTAGCGGTCAAGAGACCCAGTACTTC. Translating gives CASSFTSGQETQYF. The gene calls are TRBV11-2 and TRBJ2-5; 8 nucleotides agree with TRBD2. This CDR3 is built from 14 residues. The V segment lost 3 bases and the J segment 2 bases; nucleotides outside the gene matches: 2. CDR1 SGHAT and CDR2 FQNNGV come from the germline V gene.

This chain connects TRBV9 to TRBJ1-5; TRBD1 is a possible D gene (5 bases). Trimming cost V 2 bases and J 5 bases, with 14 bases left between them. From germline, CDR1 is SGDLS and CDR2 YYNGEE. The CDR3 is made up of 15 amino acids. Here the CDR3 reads CASSVSDISDQPQHF. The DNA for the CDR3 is TGTGCCAGCAGCGTGTCGGACATCTCAGATCAGCCCCAGCATTTT.

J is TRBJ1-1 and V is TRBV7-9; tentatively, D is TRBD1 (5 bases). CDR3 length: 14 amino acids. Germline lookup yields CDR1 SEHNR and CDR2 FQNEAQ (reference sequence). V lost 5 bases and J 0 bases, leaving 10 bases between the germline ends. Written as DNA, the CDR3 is TGTGCCAGCAGCGAGACGGGGGTGAACACTGAAGCTTTCTTT. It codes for CASSETGVNTEAFF. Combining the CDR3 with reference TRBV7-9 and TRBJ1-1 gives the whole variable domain DTGVSQNPRHKITKRGQNVTFRCDPISEHNRLYWYRQTLGQGPEFLTYFQNEAQLEKSRLLSDRFSAERPKGSFSTLEIQRTEQGDSAMYLCASSETGVNTEAFFGQGTRLTVV.

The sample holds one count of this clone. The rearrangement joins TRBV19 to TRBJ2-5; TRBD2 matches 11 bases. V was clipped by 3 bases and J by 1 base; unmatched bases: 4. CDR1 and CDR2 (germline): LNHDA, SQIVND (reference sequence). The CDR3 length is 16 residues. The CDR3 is CASSIPSGGSQETQYF. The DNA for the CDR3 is TGTGCCAGTAGTATCCCTAGCGGGGGGAGCCAAGAGACCCAGTACTTC.

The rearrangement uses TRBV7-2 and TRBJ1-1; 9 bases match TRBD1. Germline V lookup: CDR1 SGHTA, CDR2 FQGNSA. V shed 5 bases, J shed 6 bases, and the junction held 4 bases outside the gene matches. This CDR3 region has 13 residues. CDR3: CASSPDRGPEAFF. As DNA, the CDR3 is TGTGCCAGCAGCCCGGACAGGGGTCCTGAAGCTTTCTTT.

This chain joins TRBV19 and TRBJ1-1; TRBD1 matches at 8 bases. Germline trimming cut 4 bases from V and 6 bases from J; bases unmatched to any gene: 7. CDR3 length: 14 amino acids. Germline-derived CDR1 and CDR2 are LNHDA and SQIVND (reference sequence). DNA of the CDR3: TGTGCCAGTAGTACCTTCCAGGGGGCCGCTGAAGCTTTCTTT. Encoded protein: CASSTFQGAAEAFF.

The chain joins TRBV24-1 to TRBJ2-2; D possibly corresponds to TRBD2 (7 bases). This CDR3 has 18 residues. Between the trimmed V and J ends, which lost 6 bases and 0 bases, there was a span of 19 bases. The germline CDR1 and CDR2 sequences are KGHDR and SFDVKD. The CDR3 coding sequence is TGTGCCACCAGTTCCCTCCTTGGGGGGGCAGCGAACACCGGGGAGCTGTTTTTT. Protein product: CATSSLLGGAANTGELFF.

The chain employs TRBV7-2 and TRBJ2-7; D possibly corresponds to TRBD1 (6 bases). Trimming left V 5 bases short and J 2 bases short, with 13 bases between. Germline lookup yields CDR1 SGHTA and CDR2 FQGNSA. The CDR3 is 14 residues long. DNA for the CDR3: TGTGCCAGCAGCCCCGGACAGCACACCTACGAGCAGTACTTC. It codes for CASSPGQHTYEQYF.

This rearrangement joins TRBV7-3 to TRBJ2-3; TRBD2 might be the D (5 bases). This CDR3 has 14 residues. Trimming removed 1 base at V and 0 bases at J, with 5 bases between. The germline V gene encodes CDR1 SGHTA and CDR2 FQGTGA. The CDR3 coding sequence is TGTGCCAGCAGCTTAATAGCGAGCACAGATACGCAGTATTTT. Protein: CASSLIASTDTQYF.

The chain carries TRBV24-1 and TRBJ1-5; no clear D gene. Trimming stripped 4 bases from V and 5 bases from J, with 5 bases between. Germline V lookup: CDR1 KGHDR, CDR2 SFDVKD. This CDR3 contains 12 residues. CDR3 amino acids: CATSDGYQPQHF. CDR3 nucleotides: TGTGCCACCAGTGACGGGTATCAGCCCCAGCATTTT.

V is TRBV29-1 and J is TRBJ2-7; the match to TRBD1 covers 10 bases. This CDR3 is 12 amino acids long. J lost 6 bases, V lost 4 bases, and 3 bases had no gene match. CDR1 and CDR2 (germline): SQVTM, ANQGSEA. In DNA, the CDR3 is TGCAGCGTTGGGGGACAGGGGACCGAGCAGTACTTC. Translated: CSVGGQGTEQYF.

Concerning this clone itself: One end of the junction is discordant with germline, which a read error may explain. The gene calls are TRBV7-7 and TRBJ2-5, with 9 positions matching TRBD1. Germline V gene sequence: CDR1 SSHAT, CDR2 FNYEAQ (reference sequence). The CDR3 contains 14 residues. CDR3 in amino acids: CASSRDRDSETQYF. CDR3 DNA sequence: TGTGCTAGCAGCCGGGACAGGGACTCGGAGACCCAGTACTTC.

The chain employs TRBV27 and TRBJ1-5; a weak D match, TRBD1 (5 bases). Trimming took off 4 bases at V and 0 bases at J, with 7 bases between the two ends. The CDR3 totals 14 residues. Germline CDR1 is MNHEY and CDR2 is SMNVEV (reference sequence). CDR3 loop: CASSSQGSNQPQHF. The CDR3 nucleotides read TGTGCCAGCAGTTCCCAGGGTAGCAATCAGCCCCAGCATTTT.

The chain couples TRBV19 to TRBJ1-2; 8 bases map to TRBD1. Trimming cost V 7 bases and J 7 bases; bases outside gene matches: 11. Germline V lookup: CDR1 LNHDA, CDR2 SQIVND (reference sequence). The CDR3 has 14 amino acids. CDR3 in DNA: TGTGCCAGTAACTTAGGACAGGGAGTGCCTGGCTACACCTTC. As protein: CASNLGQGVPGYTF. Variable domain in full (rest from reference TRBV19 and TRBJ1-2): DGGITQSPKYLFRKEGQNVTLSCEQNLNHDAMYWYRQDPGQGLRLIYYSQIVNDFQKGDIAEGYSVSREKKESFPLTVTSAQKNPTAFYLCASNLGQGVPGYTFGSGTRLTVV.

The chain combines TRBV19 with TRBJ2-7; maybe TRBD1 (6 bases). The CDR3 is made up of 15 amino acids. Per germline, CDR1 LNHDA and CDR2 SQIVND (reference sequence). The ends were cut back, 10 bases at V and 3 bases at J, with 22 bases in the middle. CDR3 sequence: CATSTGTSPYYEQYF. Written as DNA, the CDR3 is TGTGCCACTTCGACCGGGACAAGCCCCTACTACGAGCAGTACTTC. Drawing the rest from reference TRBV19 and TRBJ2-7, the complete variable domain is DGGITQSPKYLFRKEGQNVTLSCEQNLNHDAMYWYRQDPGQGLRLIYYSQIVNDFQKGDIAEGYSVSREKKESFPLTVTSAQKNPTAFYLCATSTGTSPYYEQYFGPGTRLTVT.

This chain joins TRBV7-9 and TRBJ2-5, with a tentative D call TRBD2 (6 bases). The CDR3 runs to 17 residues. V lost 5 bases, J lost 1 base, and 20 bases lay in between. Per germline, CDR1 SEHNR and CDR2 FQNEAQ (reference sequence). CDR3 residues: CASSPQGLPGSQETQYF. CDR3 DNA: TGTGCCAGCAGCCCTCAGGGACTCCCAGGGTCCCAAGAGACCCAGTACTTC.

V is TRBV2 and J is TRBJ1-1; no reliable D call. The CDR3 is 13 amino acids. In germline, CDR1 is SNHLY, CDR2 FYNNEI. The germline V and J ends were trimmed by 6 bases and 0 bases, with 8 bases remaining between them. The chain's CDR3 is CASRRLLNTEAFF. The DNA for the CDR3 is TGTGCCAGCAGAAGACTGTTGAACACTGAAGCTTTCTTT.